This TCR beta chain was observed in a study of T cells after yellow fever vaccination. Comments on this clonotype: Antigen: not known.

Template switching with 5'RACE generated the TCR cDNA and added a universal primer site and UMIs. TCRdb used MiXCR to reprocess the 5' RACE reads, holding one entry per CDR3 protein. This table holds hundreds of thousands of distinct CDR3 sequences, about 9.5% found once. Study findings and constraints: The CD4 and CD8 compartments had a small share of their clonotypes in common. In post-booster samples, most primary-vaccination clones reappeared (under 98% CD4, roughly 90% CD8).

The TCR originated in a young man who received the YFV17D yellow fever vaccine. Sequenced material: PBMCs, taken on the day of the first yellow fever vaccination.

In DNA, the CDR3 is TGTACCTTCAGTTTAGGATTCCAGGATGGCTACACCTTC. This sequence encodes CTFSLGFQDGYTF. This chain links TRBV2 with TRBJ1-2; D is unresolved. Germline lookup yields CDR1 SNHLY and CDR2 FYNNEI. This CDR3 is built from 13 residues.